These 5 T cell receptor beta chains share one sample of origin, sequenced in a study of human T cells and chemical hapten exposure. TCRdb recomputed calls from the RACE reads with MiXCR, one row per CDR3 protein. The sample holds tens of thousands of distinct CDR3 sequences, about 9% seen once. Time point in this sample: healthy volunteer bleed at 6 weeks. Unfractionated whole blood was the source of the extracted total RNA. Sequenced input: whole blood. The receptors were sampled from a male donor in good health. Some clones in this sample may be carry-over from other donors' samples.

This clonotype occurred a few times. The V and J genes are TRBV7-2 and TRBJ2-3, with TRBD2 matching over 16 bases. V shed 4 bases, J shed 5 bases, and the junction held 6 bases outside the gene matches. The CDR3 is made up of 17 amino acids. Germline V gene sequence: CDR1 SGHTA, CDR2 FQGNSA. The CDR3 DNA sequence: TGTGCCAGCAGCTGGGGACTAGCGGGGGGGCTTGGAGATACGCAGTATTTT. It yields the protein CASSWGLAGGLGDTQYF.

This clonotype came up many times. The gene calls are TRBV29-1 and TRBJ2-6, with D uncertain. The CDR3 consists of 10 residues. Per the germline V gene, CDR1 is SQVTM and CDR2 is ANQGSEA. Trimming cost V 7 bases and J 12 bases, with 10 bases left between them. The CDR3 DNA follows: TGCAGCGCCTTTAGTGGCGTCCTGACTTTC. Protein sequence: CSAFSGVLTF.

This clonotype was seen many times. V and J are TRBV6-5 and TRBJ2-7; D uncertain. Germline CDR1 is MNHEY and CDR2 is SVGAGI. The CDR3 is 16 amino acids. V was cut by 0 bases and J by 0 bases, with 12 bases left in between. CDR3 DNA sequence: TGTGCCAGCAGTTACTCGTCAGAGCCTATCTCCTACGAGCAGTACTTC. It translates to CASSYSSEPISYEQYF.

The chain's CDR3 is CASSPPLDQETQYF. CDR3 sequence (DNA): TGTGCCAGCAGCCCCCCTTTGGACCAAGAGACCCAGTACTTC. The rearrangement uses TRBV11-2 and TRBJ2-5; the D is unclear. The length of the CDR3 is 14 residues. Per germline, CDR1 SGHAT and CDR2 FQNNGV. V gave up 5 bases and J gave up 0 bases, with 10 bases separating them.

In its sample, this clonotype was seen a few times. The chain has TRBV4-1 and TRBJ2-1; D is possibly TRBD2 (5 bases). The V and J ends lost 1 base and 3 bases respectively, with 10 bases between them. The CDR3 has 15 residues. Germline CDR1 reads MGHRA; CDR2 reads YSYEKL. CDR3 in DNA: TGCGCCAGCAGCCAAGCCGGGGAACTCTACAATGAGCAGTTCTTC. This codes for CASSQAGELYNEQFF.